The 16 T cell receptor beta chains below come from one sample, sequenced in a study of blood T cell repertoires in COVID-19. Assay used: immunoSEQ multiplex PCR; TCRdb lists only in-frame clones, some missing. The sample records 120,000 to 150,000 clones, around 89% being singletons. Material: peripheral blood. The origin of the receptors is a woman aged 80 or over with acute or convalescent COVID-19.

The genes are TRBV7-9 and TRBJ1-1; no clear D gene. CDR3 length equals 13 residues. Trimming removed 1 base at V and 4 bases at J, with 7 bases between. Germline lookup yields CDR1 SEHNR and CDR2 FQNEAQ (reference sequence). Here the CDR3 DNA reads TGTGCCAGCAGCTTAGGGGCGTTCACTGAAGCTTTCTTT. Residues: CASSLGAFTEAFF.

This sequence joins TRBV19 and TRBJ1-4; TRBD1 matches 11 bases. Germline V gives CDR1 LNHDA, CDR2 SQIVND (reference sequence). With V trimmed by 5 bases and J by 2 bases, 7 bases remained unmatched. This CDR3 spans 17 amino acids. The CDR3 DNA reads TGTGCCAGTAGTTCCCGGGACAGGGGGGCTACTAATGAAAAACTGTTTTTT. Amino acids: CASSSRDRGATNEKLFF. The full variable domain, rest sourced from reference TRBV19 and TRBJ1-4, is DGGITQSPKYLFRKEGQNVTLSCEQNLNHDAMYWYRQDPGQGLRLIYYSQIVNDFQKGDIAEGYSVSREKKESFPLTVTSAQKNPTAFYLCASSSRDRGATNEKLFFGSGTQLSVL.

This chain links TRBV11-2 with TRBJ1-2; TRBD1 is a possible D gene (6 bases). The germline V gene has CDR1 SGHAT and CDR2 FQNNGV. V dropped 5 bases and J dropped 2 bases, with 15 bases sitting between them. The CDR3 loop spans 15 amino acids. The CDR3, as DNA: TGTGCCAGCAGCCCCCGGGACAAAGAGAACTATGGCTACACCTTC. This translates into CASSPRDKENYGYTF.

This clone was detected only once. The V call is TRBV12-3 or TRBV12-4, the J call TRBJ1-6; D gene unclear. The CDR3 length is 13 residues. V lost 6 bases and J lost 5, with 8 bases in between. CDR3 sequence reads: CASRATNNSPLHF. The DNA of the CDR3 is TGTGCCAGCAGGGCGACAAATAATTCACCCCTCCACTTT.

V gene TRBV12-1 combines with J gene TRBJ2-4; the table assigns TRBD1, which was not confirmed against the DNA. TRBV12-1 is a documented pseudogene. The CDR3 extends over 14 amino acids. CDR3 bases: TGTGCCAGCAGCCGCAGGGTAGCCAAAAACATTCAGTACTTC. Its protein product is CASSRRVAKNIQYF.

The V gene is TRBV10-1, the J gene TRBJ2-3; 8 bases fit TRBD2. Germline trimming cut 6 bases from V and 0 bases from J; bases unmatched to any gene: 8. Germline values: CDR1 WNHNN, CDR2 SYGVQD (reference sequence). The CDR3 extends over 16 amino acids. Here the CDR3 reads CASSDGLAASTDTQYF. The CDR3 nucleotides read TGCGCCAGCAGCGACGGACTAGCAGCTAGCACAGATACGCAGTATTTT.

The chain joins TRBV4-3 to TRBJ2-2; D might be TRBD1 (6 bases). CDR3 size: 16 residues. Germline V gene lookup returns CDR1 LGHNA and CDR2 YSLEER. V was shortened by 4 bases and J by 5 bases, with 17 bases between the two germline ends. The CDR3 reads CASSLGGIGGTGELFF. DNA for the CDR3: TGCGCCAGCAGCCTCGGTGGTATAGGGGGAACCGGGGAGCTGTTTTTT.

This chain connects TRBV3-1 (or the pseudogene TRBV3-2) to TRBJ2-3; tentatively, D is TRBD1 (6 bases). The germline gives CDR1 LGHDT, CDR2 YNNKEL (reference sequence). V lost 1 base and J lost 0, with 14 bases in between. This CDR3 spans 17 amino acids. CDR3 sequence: CASSQAEWDKSTDTQYF. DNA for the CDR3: TGTGCCAGCAGCCAAGCAGAGTGGGACAAAAGCACAGATACGCAGTATTTT.

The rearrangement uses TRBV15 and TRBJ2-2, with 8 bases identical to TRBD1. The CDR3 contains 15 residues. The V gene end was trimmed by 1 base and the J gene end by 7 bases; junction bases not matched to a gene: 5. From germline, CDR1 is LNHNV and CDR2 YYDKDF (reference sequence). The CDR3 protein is CATSRGGTGSGELFF. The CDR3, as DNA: TGTGCCACCAGCAGAGGGGGGACAGGAAGCGGGGAGCTGTTTTTT.

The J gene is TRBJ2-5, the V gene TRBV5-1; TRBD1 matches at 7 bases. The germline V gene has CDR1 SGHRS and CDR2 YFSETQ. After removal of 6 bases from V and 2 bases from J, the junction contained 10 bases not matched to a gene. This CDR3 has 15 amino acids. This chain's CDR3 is CASIPRGLGQETQYF. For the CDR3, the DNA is TGCGCCAGCATTCCTAGGGGGCTGGGACAAGAGACCCAGTACTTC.

The CDR3 sequence is CASSTVFLTEAFF. CDR3 nucleotide sequence: TGTGCCAGCAGCACAGTCTTCCTCACTGAAGCTTTCTTT. V and J are TRBV6-2 or TRBV6-3 and TRBJ1-1; D gene uncertain. Trimming removed 6 bases at V and 4 bases at J, with 12 bases between. The CDR3 contains 13 residues. The germline gives CDR1 MNHEY, CDR2 SVGEGT.

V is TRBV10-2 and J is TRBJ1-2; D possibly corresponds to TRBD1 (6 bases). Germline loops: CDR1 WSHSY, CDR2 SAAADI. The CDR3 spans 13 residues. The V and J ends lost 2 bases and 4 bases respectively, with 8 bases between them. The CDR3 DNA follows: TGCGCCAGCAGTGAGGACAGGACCTATGGCTACACCTTC. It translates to CASSEDRTYGYTF.

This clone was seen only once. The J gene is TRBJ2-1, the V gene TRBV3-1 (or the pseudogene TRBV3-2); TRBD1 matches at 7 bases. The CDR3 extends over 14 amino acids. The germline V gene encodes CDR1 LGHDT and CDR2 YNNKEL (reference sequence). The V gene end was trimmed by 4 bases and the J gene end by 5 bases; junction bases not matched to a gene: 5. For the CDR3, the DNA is TGTGCCAGCAGCCTCAGGGGGAAAGACAATGAGCAGTTCTTC. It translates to CASSLRGKDNEQFF.

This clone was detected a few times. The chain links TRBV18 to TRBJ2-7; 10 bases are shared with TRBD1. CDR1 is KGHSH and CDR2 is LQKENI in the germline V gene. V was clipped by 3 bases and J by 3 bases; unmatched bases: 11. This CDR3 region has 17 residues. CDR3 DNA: TGTGCCAGCTCACCCTTCGGGCCTGGGACAGGGGACTACGAGCAGTACTTC. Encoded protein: CASSPFGPGTGDYEQYF.

The CDR3 here is CASRPTGWGNEKLFF. In nucleotides, the CDR3 is TGTGCCAGCAGACCCACAGGGTGGGGAAATGAAAAACTGTTTTTT. This chain links TRBV6-6 with TRBJ1-4; D may be TRBD1 (6 bases). The V gene's germline CDR1 is MNHNY and CDR2 SVGAGI (reference sequence). Trimming took off 6 bases at V and 5 bases at J, with 16 bases between the two ends. This CDR3 spans 15 amino acids.

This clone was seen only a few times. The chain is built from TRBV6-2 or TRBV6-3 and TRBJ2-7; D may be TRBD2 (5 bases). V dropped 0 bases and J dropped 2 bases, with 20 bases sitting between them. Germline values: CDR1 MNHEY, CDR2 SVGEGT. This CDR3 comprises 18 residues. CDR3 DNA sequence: TGTGCCAGCAGTTACTCCCCTCTCGGGGTAGCTAGAACCTACGAGCAGTACTTC. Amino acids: CASSYSPLGVARTYEQYF.